One sample yielded the 28 T cell receptor beta chains listed below, sequenced in a study of CD8+CD57+ T cells in acquired aplastic anemia. Genomic DNA was employed as the template in profiling TCR beta VDJ and CDR3. A single record per CDR3 protein comes from TCRdb applying MiXCR to the reads. This repertoire shows 400,000 to 450,000 distinct CDR3 sequences, 65% to 80% found once; its top ten account for 3% to 5%. Sequenced material: sorted CD4+, CD8+, or CD8+CD57+ T cells (not recorded which) from PBMCs. The receptors come from a human donor in good health, serving as a control.

Details on this clonotype: Relative to the germline gene, one junction end is altered; a read error may explain this. V is TRBV12-5 and J is TRBJ1-2; tentative D call: TRBD1 (5 bases). In germline, CDR1 is LGHNT, CDR2 FRNRAP. The CDR3 sequence is 12 residues long. The CDR3 region is CARHTEGREPFF. In DNA, the CDR3 is TGTGCTAGACACACTGAGGGGAGGGAACCCTTTTTC.

This sequence joins TRBV6-2 or TRBV6-3 and TRBJ2-7; D remains unclear. Germline V gene lookup returns CDR1 MNHEY and CDR2 SVGEGT. This CDR3 spans 11 amino acids. V shed 5 bases and J shed 5 bases, with 7 bases lying between them. The CDR3 region is CASSNGHEQYF. CDR3 DNA sequence: TGTGCCAGCAGTAACGGACACGAGCAGTACTTC.

This clonotype was seen many times. This sequence may be a read error, since a much larger clone differs from it by one base. The chain has TRBV10-3 and TRBJ2-3; TRBD1 aligns across 7 bases. Germline CDR1 is ENHRY and CDR2 is SYGVKD. This CDR3 comprises 14 residues. Trimming removed 11 bases from V and 10 bases from J; junction bases left unmatched: 18. The CDR3: CAVGPGTDIPAQYF. DNA for the CDR3: TGTGCCGTAGGTCCCGGGACAGACATACCTGCGCAGTATTTT.

The chain carries TRBV12-3 or TRBV12-4 and TRBJ1-1; no definite D call. This CDR3 is 13 amino acids long. The ends were cut back, 7 bases at V and 1 base at J, with 10 bases in the middle. CDR3 bases: TGTGCCAGCACCCCAAAACCGAACACTGAAGCTTTCTTT. Protein product: CASTPKPNTEAFF.

Comments on this clonotype: A much larger clone lies one base from this, so it may be a read error. The rearrangement links TRBV12-5 to TRBJ2-1; D call uncertain. V gave up 2 bases and J gave up 8 bases, with 4 bases separating them. This CDR3 has 11 residues. Per the germline V gene, CDR1 is LGHNT and CDR2 is FRNRAP. The CDR3 nucleotides read TGTGCTAGTGGTTTGATGGATGAGCAGTTCTTC. This sequence encodes CASGLMDEQFF.

This clonotype was seen repeatedly, ten times or more. The chain carries TRBV5-1 and TRBJ1-1; TRBD1 matches 7 bases. The trim removed 6 bases at V and 7 bases at J, leaving 15 bases unmatched. From germline, CDR1 is SGHRS and CDR2 YFSETQ. The CDR3 is 15 amino acids. The CDR3 DNA sequence: TGCGCCAGCACTCCCCGGGGGACAGATATTGATGAAGCTTTCTTT. It specifies CASTPRGTDIDEAFF.

The chain joins TRBV20-1 to TRBJ2-7; no clear D. The CDR3 contains 11 residues. Germline V gene lookup returns CDR1 DFQATT and CDR2 SNEGSKA (reference sequence). Trimming took off 1 base at V and 9 bases at J, with 10 bases between the two ends. The CDR3 sequence: CSARGVVGQYF. CDR3 DNA sequence: TGCAGTGCTAGAGGGGTTGTCGGGCAGTACTTC.

This clonotype was recorded at least ten times. The chain links TRBV6-5 to TRBJ1-4; TRBD1 might be the D (6 bases). V was trimmed by 5 bases and J by 4 bases, leaving 14 bases between them. CDR1 MNHEY and CDR2 SVGAGI come from the germline V gene. This CDR3 has 15 residues. The CDR3 coding sequence is TGTGCCAGCAGTCGTCTCGGGGGACATAATGAAAAACTGTTTTTT. It yields the protein CASSRLGGHNEKLFF.

This clonotype was found many times. The chain recombines TRBV20-1 with TRBJ1-1; tentative D call: TRBD1 (6 bases). Germline V gene sequence: CDR1 DFQATT, CDR2 SNEGSKA (reference sequence). The CDR3 has 13 amino acids. V lost 4 bases to trimming and J lost 2 bases, with 11 bases between them. CDR3 protein: CSATRQVNTEAFF. Written as DNA, the CDR3 is TGCAGTGCTACTCGACAGGTCAACACTGAAGCTTTCTTT.

The rearrangement links TRBV10-3 to TRBJ2-2; the match to TRBD2 covers 7 bases. Unmatched junction bases numbered 5, after V lost 4 bases and J lost 6 bases. Germline assignment: CDR1 ENHRY and CDR2 SYGVKD. CDR3 length: 14 amino acids. CDR3 nucleotide sequence: TGTGCCATCAGTGGCCGGGACTATGCCGGGGAGCTGTTTTTT. This gives the protein CAISGRDYAGELFF.

Note on this clonotype: Here the CDR3 omits its conserved ending phenylalanine or tryptophan, so a read error is the likely source. This chain links TRBV12-3 or TRBV12-4 with TRBJ2-7; D is unclear. The J call could be wrong; TRBJ2-1 is a better fit for the DNA end. The CDR3 sequence is 12 residues long. CDR3 DNA: TGTGCCAGCAGTTTCGCATCCTACGAGCAGTTCCTC. It yields the protein CASSFASYEQFL.

Of note for this clonotype: Since a much larger clone is just one base distant, this may be a read error. The chain recombines TRBV11-3 with TRBJ1-5; 9 bases line up with TRBD1. The CDR3 is 15 amino acids. CDR1 and CDR2 from the germline V gene are SGHNT and YENEEA. DNA for the CDR3: TGTGCCAGCGGCTTAGACAGGGGGGGCCACCAGCCCCAGCATTTT. The encoded protein is CASGLDRGGHQPQHF.

The chain links TRBV24-1 to TRBJ1-1; no clear D. The CDR3 is 12 amino acids. The V and J ends lost 0 bases and 7 bases respectively, with 5 bases between them. Germline assignment: CDR1 KGHDR and CDR2 SFDVKD. The CDR3 sequence is CATSDLQGEAFF. In DNA, the CDR3 is TGTGCCACCAGTGATTTGCAAGGTGAAGCTTTCTTT.

The rearrangement links TRBV7-6 to TRBJ2-5; 10 positions agree with TRBD2. TRBJ2-1 matches the DNA end more closely, so the J call is doubtful. Germline V gene lookup returns CDR1 SGHVS and CDR2 FNYEAQ. The CDR3 covers 13 residues. The CDR3 coding sequence is TGTGCCAGCAGCCGGTCAAGCGGGGGGGGGCAGTTCTTC. As protein: CASSRSSGGGQFF.

The chain carries TRBV20-1 and TRBJ1-1; the D gene is possibly TRBD1 (6 bases). V was shortened by 3 bases and J by 3 bases, with 17 bases between the two germline ends. The germline CDR1 and CDR2 sequences are DFQATT and SNEGSKA (reference sequence). The CDR3 runs to 15 residues. CDR3 nucleotides: TGCAGTGCTAGTGAGGGGGTAATTCGTCACACTGAAGCTTTCTTT. It translates to CSASEGVIRHTEAFF.

The chain links TRBV10-3 to TRBJ2-3; 10 bases agree with TRBD1. The DNA end is more similar to TRBJ2-7, so the J call may be wrong. Germline V lookup: CDR1 ENHRY, CDR2 SYGVKD. The CDR3 is 14 residues long. This CDR3 reads CAIILGTGDYEQYF. As DNA, the CDR3 is TGTGCCATCATCCTCGGGACAGGGGACTACGAGCAGTACTTC.

The chain is built from TRBV7-6 and TRBJ2-3; D may correspond to TRBD1 or TRBD2 (7 bases each). V was shortened by 2 bases and J by 12 bases, with 24 bases between the two germline ends. Germline V CDR1 and CDR2: SGHVS, FNYEAQ. The CDR3 length is 16 residues. This chain's CDR3 is CASSLSPGGAPGNQYF. In DNA form, the CDR3 reads TGTGCCAGCAGCTTAAGCCCAGGGGGGGCTCCAGGTAATCAGTATTTT.

In its sample, this clonotype was seen a few times. The chain is built from TRBV15 and TRBJ2-5; 8 nucleotides line up with TRBD1. The last part of the DNA fits TRBJ2-1 better; the J call may be wrong. Germline V gene lookup returns CDR1 LNHNV and CDR2 YYDKDF (reference sequence). CDR3 length equals 14 residues. In DNA form, the CDR3 reads TGTGCCACCAGCAGAGTGACAGGGGTCAATGAGCAGTTCTTC. Protein sequence: CATSRVTGVNEQFF.

This clonotype was counted a single time. This chain links TRBV20-1 with TRBJ1-2; 10 bases fit TRBD1. The germline gives CDR1 DFQATT, CDR2 SNEGSKA (reference sequence). Trimming took 6 bases from V and 11 from J; bases not matched to a gene: 9. The CDR3 is 12 amino acids. DNA for the CDR3: TGCAGTGCGGGGACAGGGGTAACTGATTACACCTTC. Translated: CSAGTGVTDYTF.

Note on this clonotype: One end of the junction varies from germline; a read error may be responsible. The chain employs TRBV20-1 and TRBJ1-1; 8 bases line up with TRBD1. Germline V gene sequence: CDR1 DFQATT, CDR2 SNEGSKA (reference sequence). The CDR3 is made up of 16 amino acids. The CDR3 sequence is CSARESGGGTGSLGTF. The CDR3 coding sequence is TGCAGTGCTAGAGAATCAGGGGGGGGGACAGGTTCTCTCGGGACCTTT.

This clonotype was found a few times. The rearrangement joins TRBV6-6 to TRBJ1-4; D ambiguous. From germline, CDR1 is MNHNY and CDR2 SVGAGI (reference sequence). This CDR3 is built from 15 residues. V lost 4 bases and J 0 bases, leaving 9 bases between the germline ends. The CDR3 here is CASSSRITTNEKLFF. The CDR3 coding sequence is TGTGCCAGCAGTTCGCGGATCACAACTAATGAAAAACTGTTTTTT.

As regards this clonotype: The junction departs from the called germline gene at one end, perhaps through a read error. The genes are TRBV2 and TRBJ2-3, with 10 nucleotides matching TRBD2. The CDR3 is 17 residues long. Per germline, CDR1 SNHLY and CDR2 FYNNEI. The CDR3 protein is CATSDQVAGGNTDTQYF. In nucleotides, the CDR3 is TGTGCCACCAGTGATCAGGTAGCGGGGGGAAACACAGATACGCAGTATTTT.

This clonotype was seen many times. The chain combines TRBV19 with TRBJ2-6, with 8 nucleotides matching TRBD1. Germline CDR1 LNHDA, CDR2 SQIVND (reference sequence). V trimming: 9 bases; J trimming: 0 bases; junction bases outside the gene matches: 7. CDR3 length: 16 amino acids. CDR3 amino acids: CASLQGGLSGANVLTF. The CDR3, as DNA: TGTGCCAGCCTACAGGGGGGCCTCTCTGGGGCCAACGTCCTGACTTTC.

Details on this clonotype: At one end the junction does not follow the germline gene, possibly because of a read error. This chain connects TRBV7-6 to TRBJ2-5, with 7 positions matching TRBD2. The CDR3 is made up of 18 amino acids. Per germline, CDR1 SGHVS and CDR2 FNYEAQ. Here the CDR3 DNA reads TGTGCCACCAGCCTACCCTCATCTAGCCCTTGGGGAGGGGAGACCCAGTACTTC. It encodes CATSLPSSSPWGGETQYF.

The chain joins TRBV24-1 to TRBJ2-5; 7 bases map to TRBD2. The ends lost 10 bases at V and 5 bases at J; junction bases unmatched: 9. Germline assignment: CDR1 KGHDR and CDR2 SFDVKD. The CDR3 has 13 amino acids. CDR3 region: CATAGVGGETQYF. The CDR3 nucleotides are TGTGCCACTGCGGGAGTCGGCGGGGAGACCCAGTACTTC.

A single count supports this clonotype. The chain joins TRBV20-1 to TRBJ2-7; TRBD2 matches 7 bases. V lost 5 bases and J lost 11; bases outside the gene matches: 12. The germline gives CDR1 DFQATT, CDR2 SNEGSKA (reference sequence). The CDR3 is made up of 12 amino acids. This CDR3 reads CSAGDYHTGEYF. CDR3 nucleotide sequence: TGCAGTGCTGGGGACTACCACACCGGGGAGTACTTC.

The V call is TRBV7-2, the J call TRBJ2-7; the match to TRBD2 covers 13 bases. The CDR3 sequence is 15 residues long. Germline assignment: CDR1 SGHTA and CDR2 FQGNSA. Germline trimming cut 5 bases from V and 1 base from J; bases unmatched to any gene: 2. CDR3 bases: TGTGCCAGCAGCCAGGGACTAGCGGGGTCCTACGAGCAGTACTTC. Protein product: CASSQGLAGSYEQYF.

Only one count was recorded for this clonotype. The junction does not match germline at one end; this may be a read error. This chain uses TRBV10-3 with TRBJ1-6; perhaps TRBD1 as D (6 bases). CDR3 length: 14 amino acids. The germline V gene encodes CDR1 ENHRY and CDR2 SYGVKD. The CDR3, as DNA: TGTGCCATCAGTGAGCCCGACAGGAACTATCGCCTCCCCTTC. Its protein product is CAISEPDRNYRLPF.